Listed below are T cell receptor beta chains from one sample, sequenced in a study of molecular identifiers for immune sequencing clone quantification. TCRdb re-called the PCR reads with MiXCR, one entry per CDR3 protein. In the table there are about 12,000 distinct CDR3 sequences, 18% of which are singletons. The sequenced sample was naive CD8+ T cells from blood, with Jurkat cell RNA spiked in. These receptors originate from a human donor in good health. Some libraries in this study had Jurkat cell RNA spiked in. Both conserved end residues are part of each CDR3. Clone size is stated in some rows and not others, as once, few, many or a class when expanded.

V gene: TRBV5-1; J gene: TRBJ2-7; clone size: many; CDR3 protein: CASSLPGGRAEQYF
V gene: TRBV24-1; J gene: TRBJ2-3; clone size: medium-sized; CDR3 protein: CATSDLAADTQYF
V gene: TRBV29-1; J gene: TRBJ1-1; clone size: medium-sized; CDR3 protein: CSVDPRPGQLNTEAFF
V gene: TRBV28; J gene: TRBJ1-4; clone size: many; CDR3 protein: CASRLRDRGIANEKLFF
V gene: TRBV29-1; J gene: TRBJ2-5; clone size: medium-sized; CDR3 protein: CSVEGWLRTGQETQYF
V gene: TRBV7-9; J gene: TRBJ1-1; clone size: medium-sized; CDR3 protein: CASSGAITGWNTEAFF
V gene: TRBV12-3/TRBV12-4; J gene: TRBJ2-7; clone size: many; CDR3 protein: CASRQGAGNEQYF
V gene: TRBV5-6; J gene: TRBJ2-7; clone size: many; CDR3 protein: CASSFGSDEQYF
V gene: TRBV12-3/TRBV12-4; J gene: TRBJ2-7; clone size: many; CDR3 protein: CASSSHRGPYYEQYF
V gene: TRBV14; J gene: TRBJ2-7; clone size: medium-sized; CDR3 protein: CASSQDSYEQYF
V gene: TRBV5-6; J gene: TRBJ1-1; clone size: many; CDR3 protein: CASSVTENTEAFF
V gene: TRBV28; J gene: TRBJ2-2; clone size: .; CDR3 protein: CASSPLGGGVCGELFF
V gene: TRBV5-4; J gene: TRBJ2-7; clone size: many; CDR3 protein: CASSWAPDREQYF
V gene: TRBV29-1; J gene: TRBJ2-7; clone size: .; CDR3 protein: CSVEGLVSYEQYF
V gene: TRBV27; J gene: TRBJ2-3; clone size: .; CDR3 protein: CASSLSWGDRGTDTQYF
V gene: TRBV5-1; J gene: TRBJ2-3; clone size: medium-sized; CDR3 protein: CASSLEKGQSTDTQYF
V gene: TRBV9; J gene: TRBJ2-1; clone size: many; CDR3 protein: CASSVGLAGGGNEQFF
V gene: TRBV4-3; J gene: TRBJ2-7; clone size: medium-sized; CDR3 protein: CASSQDRSTGAGEQYF
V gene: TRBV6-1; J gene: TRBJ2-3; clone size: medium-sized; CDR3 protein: CASTTSGSVTDTQYF
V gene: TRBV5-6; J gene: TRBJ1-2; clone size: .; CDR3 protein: CASSSRGLGTGGPMSYGYTF